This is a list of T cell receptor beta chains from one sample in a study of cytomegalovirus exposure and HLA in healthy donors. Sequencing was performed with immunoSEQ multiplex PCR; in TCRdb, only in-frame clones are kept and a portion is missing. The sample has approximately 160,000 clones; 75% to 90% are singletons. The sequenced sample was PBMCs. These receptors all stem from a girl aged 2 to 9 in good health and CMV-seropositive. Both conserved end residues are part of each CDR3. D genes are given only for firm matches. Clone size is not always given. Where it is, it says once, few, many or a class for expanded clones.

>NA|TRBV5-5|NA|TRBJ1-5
CASSFAGEDQPQHF
TGTGCCAGCAGCTTTGCCGGGGAAGATCAGCCCCAGCATTTT
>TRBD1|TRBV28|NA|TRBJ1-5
CASRTGGGSNQPQHF
TGTGCCAGCAGAACAGGGGGGGGCAGCAATCAGCCCCAGCATTTT
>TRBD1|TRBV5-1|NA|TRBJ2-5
CASSAGTEETQYF
TGCGCCAGCAGCGCCGGGACAGAGGAGACCCAGTACTTC
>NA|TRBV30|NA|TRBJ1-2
CAWSIGESIGYTF
TGTGCCTGGAGTATCGGGGAGTCCATTGGCTACACCTTC
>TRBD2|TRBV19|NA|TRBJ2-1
CASTRSGDIYNEQFF
TGTGCCAGTACGAGGAGCGGGGATATCTACAATGAGCAGTTCTTC
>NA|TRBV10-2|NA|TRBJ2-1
CASSDRGFTYNEQFF
TGCGCCAGCAGTGATCGGGGATTTACTTACAATGAGCAGTTCTTC
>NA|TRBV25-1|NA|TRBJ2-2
CASSEAGFGRPNTGELFF
TGTGCCAGCAGTGAGGCAGGGTTTGGGAGGCCGAACACCGGGGAGCTGTTTTTT
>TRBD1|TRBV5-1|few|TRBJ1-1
CASSLGGQTNTEAFF
TGCGCCAGCAGCTTGGGGGGACAGACGAACACTGAAGCTTTCTTT
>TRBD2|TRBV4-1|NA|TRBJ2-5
CASSGGRGETQYF
TGCGCCAGCAGCGGCGGGAGGGGGGAGACCCAGTACTTC
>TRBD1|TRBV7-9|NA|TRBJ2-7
CASSFHRDRGGYEQYF
TGTGCCAGCAGCTTCCACCGGGACAGGGGGGGATACGAGCAGTACTTC
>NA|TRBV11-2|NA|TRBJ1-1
CASSLRGFQTEAFF
TGTGCCAGCAGCTTACGGGGATTTCAGACTGAAGCTTTCTTT
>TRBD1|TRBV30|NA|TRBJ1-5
CAWQQGARQPQHF
TGTGCCTGGCAACAGGGGGCGCGTCAGCCCCAGCATTTT
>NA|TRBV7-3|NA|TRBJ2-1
CASSDSYNEQFF
TGTGCCAGCAGCGACAGCTACAATGAGCAGTTCTTC
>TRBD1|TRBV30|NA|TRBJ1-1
CAWSGQPNTEAFF
TGTGCCTGGTCGGGACAGCCGAACACTGAAGCTTTCTTT
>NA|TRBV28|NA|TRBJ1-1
CATYSNTEAFF
TGTGCCACCTACTCTAACACTGAAGCTTTCTTT
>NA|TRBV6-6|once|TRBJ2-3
CASRDSSTDTQYF
TGTGCCAGCAGGGACAGCAGCACAGATACGCAGTATTTT
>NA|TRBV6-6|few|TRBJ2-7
CASRDYLHSYEQYF
TGTGCCAGCAGAGACTACCTACACTCCTACGAGCAGTACTTC
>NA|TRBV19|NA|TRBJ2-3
CASSAGTTRSRGTDTQYF
TGTGCCAGTAGCGCCGGGACAACAAGGTCCCGGGGCACAGATACGCAGTATTTT
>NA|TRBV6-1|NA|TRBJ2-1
CASSAGRVNEQFF
TGTGCCAGCAGCGCCGGGAGAGTCAATGAGCAGTTCTTC
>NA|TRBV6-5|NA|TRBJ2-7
CASGDTTLSSYEQYF
TGTGCCAGCGGAGATACCACTTTGAGCTCCTACGAGCAGTACTTC
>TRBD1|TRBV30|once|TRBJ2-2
CAWLRGRLNGELFF
TGTGCCTGGCTCAGGGGGCGTTTGAACGGGGAGCTGTTTTTT
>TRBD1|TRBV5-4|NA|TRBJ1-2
CASSYRGVYYGYTF
TGTGCCAGCAGCTACAGGGGGGTTTACTATGGCTACACCTTC
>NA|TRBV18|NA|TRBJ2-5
CASSPPSVSETQYF
TGTGCCAGCTCACCACCGAGCGTGTCGGAGACCCAGTACTTC
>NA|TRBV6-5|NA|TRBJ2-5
CASSRRETQYF
TGTGCCAGCAGTCGCAGGGAGACCCAGTACTTC
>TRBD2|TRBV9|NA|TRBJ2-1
CASNRLAGGEQFF
TGTGCCAGCAACCGACTAGCGGGAGGTGAGCAGTTCTTC
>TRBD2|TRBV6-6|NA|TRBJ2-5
CASSYGTSGRLETQYF
TGTGCCAGCAGTTACGGGACTAGCGGGAGATTAGAGACCCAGTACTTC